The 24 T cell receptor beta chains in this list originate from one sample, sequenced in a study of T cell changes during pregnancy in multiple sclerosis. Here immunoSEQ multiplex PCR was the method, and the copy in TCRdb shows in-frame clones only, minus some. The sample shows tens of thousands of clones, 91% of them seen only once. Sequenced material: peripheral blood, taken in the third trimester of pregnancy. The receptors stem from a female donor in good health, enrolled as a control in a pregnancy study.

This chain uses TRBV11-2 with TRBJ1-4; D not certain. This CDR3 spans 14 amino acids. V lost 2 bases and J lost 7, with 11 bases in between. CDR1 is SGHAT, CDR2 FQNNGV, per germline. CDR3 in amino acids: CASSLRLAVEKLFF. CDR3 coding DNA: TGTGCCAGCAGCTTACGGTTGGCGGTTGAAAAACTGTTTTTT.

The chain has TRBV5-1 and TRBJ2-3; 9 bases are a match to TRBD2. The CDR3 spans 15 residues. J was trimmed by 3 bases and V by 0 bases; bases with no gene match: 2. Looked up from germline, CDR1 is SGHRS and CDR2 is YFSETQ. Written as DNA, the CDR3 is TGCGCCAGCAGCTTGGCTAGCGGGGCGACAGATACGCAGTATTTT. Protein product: CASSLASGATDTQYF.

This chain joins TRBV28 and TRBJ1-1; D is unclear. Trimming left V 3 bases short and J 2 bases short, with 10 bases between. Germline V gene sequence: CDR1 MDHEN, CDR2 SYDVKM. CDR3 size: 14 residues. CDR3 DNA: TGTGCCAGCAGTTTGGTGCGGCCAAACACTGAAGCTTTCTTT. It specifies CASSLVRPNTEAFF. Combining the CDR3 with reference TRBV28 and TRBJ1-1 gives the whole variable domain DVKVTQSSRYLVKRTGEKVFLECVQDMDHENMFWYRQDPGLGLRLIYFSYDVKMKEKGDIPEGYSVSREKKERFSLILESASTNQTSMYLCASSLVRPNTEAFFGQGTRLTVV.

The table lists this clone with a few counts. This chain uses TRBV2 with TRBJ2-5, with D maybe TRBD2 (7 bases). This CDR3 is 15 amino acids long. V was clipped by 5 bases and J by 1 base, with 14 bases between them. The germline CDR1 and CDR2 sequences are SNHLY and FYNNEI. CDR3 bases: TGTGCCAGCAGTACCCTGCGGGGGCCCCAAGAGACCCAGTACTTC. Translated: CASSTLRGPQETQYF.

The V and J genes are TRBV5-5 and TRBJ1-1; the D gene is possibly TRBD1 (6 bases). V was pared by 0 bases and J by 3 bases, with 12 bases between. CDR1 is SGHKS, CDR2 YYEKEE, per germline (reference sequence). The CDR3 totals 15 residues. The CDR3 bases are TGTGCCAGCAGCTTGGTCGGGGGGCGCGACACTGAAGCTTTCTTT. It encodes CASSLVGGRDTEAFF. Combining the CDR3 with reference TRBV5-5 and TRBJ1-1 gives the whole variable domain DAGVTQSPTHLIKTRGQQVTLRCSPISGHKSVSWYQQVLGQGPQFIFQYYEKEERGRGNFPDRFSARQFPNYSSELNVNALLLGDSALYLCASSLVGGRDTEAFFGQGTRLTVV.

V gene TRBV7-2 combines with J gene TRBJ2-7; D possibly corresponds to TRBD2 (6 bases). CDR3 length: 14 residues. Germline CDR1 SGHTA, CDR2 FQGNSA. V lost 5 bases and J 0 bases, leaving 11 bases between the germline ends. CDR3 in DNA: TGTGCCAGCAGCGACCGGGACTCCTCCTACGAGCAGTACTTC. Protein product: CASSDRDSSYEQYF.

The chain employs TRBV11-2 and TRBJ1-6; D is perhaps TRBD1 (5 bases). V shed 3 bases and J shed 5 bases, with 11 bases lying between them. There are 15 residues in the CDR3. Germline V lookup: CDR1 SGHAT, CDR2 FQNNGV. The CDR3 reads CASSLRRGDNSPLHF. CDR3 nucleotide sequence: TGTGCCAGCAGCTTGAGACGGGGGGATAATTCACCCCTCCACTTT.

This clone has a single count. The chain has TRBV11-1 and TRBJ2-7; 13 bases map to TRBD2. Germline CDR1 reads SGHAT; CDR2 reads FQDESV (reference sequence). There are 17 residues in the CDR3. Germline trimming cut 7 bases from V and 0 bases from J; bases unmatched to any gene: 9. DNA of the CDR3: TGTGCCAGCACCAGACTAGCGGGGGGTCCCGACTCCTACGAGCAGTACTTC. Protein product: CASTRLAGGPDSYEQYF.

The chain combines TRBV28 with TRBJ1-2, with D possibly matching TRBD1 (5 bases). CDR1 and CDR2 from the germline V gene are MDHEN and SYDVKM. The V end lost 8 bases, the J end lost 8 bases, and 21 bases lay between the germline ends. CDR3 length: 14 residues. The CDR3 sequence: CASGPSTALLGYTF. DNA of the CDR3: TGTGCCAGCGGACCGTCGACAGCGCTCTTGGGCTACACCTTC.

CDR3 amino acids: CASSSTGSVYGYTF. The CDR3 coding sequence is TGTGCCAGCAGCTCGACAGGGTCTGTGTATGGCTACACCTTC. The rearrangement joins TRBV27 to TRBJ1-2; 7 bases line up with TRBD1. The junction had 9 bases not matched to a gene; V was cut back by 6 bases and J by 5 bases. Germline CDR1 is MNHEY and CDR2 is SMNVEV (reference sequence). This CDR3 contains 14 residues.

This chain links TRBV19 with TRBJ1-5; D remains unclear. The germline V and J ends were trimmed by 3 bases and 4 bases, with 10 bases remaining between them. CDR3 length: 14 amino acids. Germline V CDR1 and CDR2: LNHDA, SQIVND (reference sequence). The CDR3 loop is CASSMAGSNQPQHF. CDR3 in DNA: TGTGCCAGTAGTATGGCGGGCAGTAATCAGCCCCAGCATTTT.

This chain uses TRBV19 with TRBJ2-1; 7 nucleotides match TRBD1. CDR1 and CDR2 from the germline V gene are LNHDA and SQIVND (reference sequence). With 7 bases clipped from V and 5 bases from J, the junction kept 8 bases outside the gene matches. This CDR3 is 14 amino acids long. The chain's CDR3 is CASTLGDSNNEQFF. The CDR3 DNA reads TGTGCCAGTACCCTGGGGGACAGTAACAATGAGCAGTTCTTC.

This sequence joins TRBV29-1 and TRBJ2-3, with TRBD1 matching 9 bases. The ends lost 5 bases at V and 1 base at J; junction bases unmatched: 4. CDR3 length: 14 amino acids. The germline CDR1 and CDR2 sequences are SQVTM and ANQGSEA. The CDR3 nucleotides read TGCAGCGTTTTCAGGACAGGGGGCACAGATACGCAGTATTTT. Translating gives CSVFRTGGTDTQYF.

The chain links TRBV6-5 to TRBJ1-1; the D gene is possibly TRBD1 (5 bases). CDR3 length: 14 residues. Germline loops: CDR1 MNHEY, CDR2 SVGAGI. V lost 2 bases to trimming and J lost 4 bases, with 11 bases between them. CDR3 DNA sequence: TGTGCCAGCAGTTACCAGGCGGGGGGCACTGAAGCTTTCTTT. This sequence encodes CASSYQAGGTEAFF.

Only one count was recorded for this clone. J is TRBJ2-3 and V is TRBV28, with D perhaps TRBD1 (5 bases). This CDR3 spans 14 amino acids. V was clipped by 3 bases and J by 0 bases, with 7 bases between them. Per the germline V gene, CDR1 is MDHEN and CDR2 is SYDVKM. The CDR3 DNA follows: TGTGCCAGCAGTTTGGACACAAGCACAGATACGCAGTATTTT. Protein: CASSLDTSTDTQYF.

The V gene is TRBV14, the J gene TRBJ1-3; D unresolved. V was shortened by 4 bases and J by 2 bases, with 12 bases between the two germline ends. The CDR3 runs to 15 residues. The germline V gene has CDR1 SGHDN and CDR2 FVKESK. The CDR3 DNA is TGTGCCAGCAGCCCAAGGCTAGTTACTGGAAACACCATATATTTT. As protein: CASSPRLVTGNTIYF.

The V and J genes are TRBV11-2 and TRBJ2-1; D is possibly TRBD1 (6 bases). V was cut by 5 bases and J by 14 bases, with 19 bases left in between. The CDR3 length is 13 residues. Germline V lookup: CDR1 SGHAT, CDR2 FQNNGV. The DNA of the CDR3 is TGTGCCAGCAGCCTGGAATCGGGACACAGAGAGTTCTTC. Protein sequence: CASSLESGHREFF.

The chain joins TRBV5-1 to TRBJ2-7; D unresolved. This CDR3 is built from 14 residues. V was pared by 0 bases and J by 0 bases, with 7 bases between. The germline gives CDR1 SGHRS, CDR2 YFSETQ. CDR3 sequence reads: CASSLGGSSYEQYF. CDR3 in DNA: TGCGCCAGCAGCTTGGGCGGCAGCTCCTACGAGCAGTACTTC.

In this sample, this clone turned up once. Written as DNA, the CDR3 is TGCGCCAGCAGCCCCGAACAACAAGGGGGAGCTAACTATGGCTACACCTTC. Its protein product is CASSPEQQGGANYGYTF. V gene TRBV4-1 combines with J gene TRBJ1-2, with D perhaps TRBD1 (6 bases). Trimming took off 4 bases at V and 0 bases at J, with 18 bases between the two ends. The CDR3 runs 17 residues. Germline V gene sequence: CDR1 MGHRA, CDR2 YSYEKL.

The chain uses TRBV7-6 and TRBJ2-7; D is perhaps TRBD2 (5 bases). The CDR3 totals 11 residues. Germline V gene data show CDR1 as SGHVS and CDR2 as FNYEAQ. V was cut by 7 bases and J by 6 bases, with 10 bases left in between. As DNA, the CDR3 is TGTGCCAGCACCGAGGGCGGCGAGCAGTACTTC. It yields the protein CASTEGGEQYF. The full variable domain, in which reference TRBV7-6 and TRBJ2-7 provide the parts outside the CDR3, is GAGVSQSPRYKVTKRGQDVALRCDPISGHVSLYWYRQALGQGPEFLTYFNYEAQQDKSGLPNDRFSAERPEGSISTLTIQRTEQRDSAMYRCASTEGGEQYFGPGTRLTVT.

The CDR3 nucleotides read TGCGCCAGCAGCCTTCTAGGGGCAGGGGAAAATCAGCCCCAGCATTTT. This encodes CASSLLGAGENQPQHF. The J gene is TRBJ1-5, the V gene TRBV4-1; a weak D match, TRBD1 (6 bases). The length of the CDR3 is 16 residues. The germline V gene has CDR1 MGHRA and CDR2 YSYEKL. With 4 bases removed from V and 4 bases from J, the gap between germline ends came to 17 bases.

The V call is TRBV7-2, the J call TRBJ1-1; possibly TRBD1 for D (5 bases). The CDR3 contains 16 residues. CDR1 is SGHTA and CDR2 is FQGNSA in the germline V gene. Trimming took off 1 base at V and 5 bases at J, with 17 bases between the two ends. CDR3 in amino acids: CASSLDLAPGTTEAFF. CDR3 coding DNA: TGTGCCAGCAGCTTAGATTTGGCACCCGGGACTACTGAAGCTTTCTTT.

V usage is TRBV19 and J usage is TRBJ2-3; possible D gene TRBD2, 6 bases. V was shortened by 0 bases and J by 0 bases, with 10 bases between the two germline ends. The CDR3 is 16 residues long. Germline CDR1 is LNHDA and CDR2 is SQIVND (reference sequence). Written as DNA, the CDR3 is TGTGCCAGTAGTATAGATAGCGGAGCTAGCACAGATACGCAGTATTTT. This gives the protein CASSIDSGASTDTQYF.

The CDR3 protein is CASSQWTGGADTQYF. In DNA form, the CDR3 reads TGCGCCAGCAGCCAATGGACAGGGGGCGCAGATACGCAGTATTTT. This sequence joins TRBV4-1 and TRBJ2-3, with 11 bases that match TRBD1. CDR1 is MGHRA, CDR2 YSYEKL, per germline. V was pared by 2 bases and J by 4 bases, with 2 bases of the junction left unmatched. The CDR3 extends over 15 amino acids.